This T cell receptor (beta chain) was documented in a study of siplizumab effects on memory and regulatory T cells. TCRdb keeps only in-frame clones here, not all; method: immunoSEQ multiplex PCR. The table lists approximately 100,000 clones, over 90% of them singletons. V was clipped by 5 bases and J by 6 bases, with 11 bases between them. The germline V gene has CDR1 SGDLS and CDR2 YYNGEE. The CDR3 totals 13 residues. This receptor was taken from a human donor in good health. The sample comprised Tregs sorted from blood. The gene calls are TRBV9 and TRBJ2-2; D call uncertain. This CDR3 is CASSTLPAGELFF. In nucleotides, the CDR3 is TGTGCCAGCAGTACCCTCCCGGCCGGGGAGCTGTTTTTT.